A selection of T cell receptor beta chains follows, all from one sample in a study of blood T cell repertoires in COVID-19. Clones were sequenced by immunoSEQ multiplex PCR, and TCRdb holds only the in-frame ones, with some missing. The table shows around 260,000 clones, with around nine tenths occurring only once. The sequencing input was peripheral blood. Receptors were obtained from a woman aged 40 to 50 who had recovered from COVID-19. Each CDR3 is given with its conserved first and last residue. The D gene is left open where the match is weak.

>TRBJ2-5|TRBV5-1|TRBD2
TGCGCCAGCAGCTTGCAGTTTAGCGGGGAAGAGACCCAGTACTTC
CASSLQFSGEETQYF
>TRBJ2-7|TRBV11-2|NA
TGTGCCAGCAGCCAACCGACTAGCTACGAGCAGTACTTC
CASSQPTSYEQYF
>TRBJ2-7|TRBV25-1|NA
TGTGCCAGCAGTGGTGACTTTCCAAAGACCTCCTACGAGCAGTACTTC
CASSGDFPKTSYEQYF
>TRBJ2-3|TRBV11-3|TRBD2
TGTGCCAGCAGCTCATACCTCGGCGGGAGGGTTGCAGATACGCAGTATTTT
CASSSYLGGRVADTQYF
>TRBJ2-5|TRBV28|NA
TGTGCCAGCAGTCCGCCAGGAGGGGAGGAGACCCAGTACTTC
CASSPPGGEETQYF
>TRBJ2-7|TRBV24-1|NA
TGTGCCACCGCCAGCGGTACGACCTACGAGCAGTACTTC
CATASGTTYEQYF
>TRBJ1-3|TRBV19|TRBD1
TGTGCCAGTAGTCGGCAAGGATCGACAGGGACTGGTGGAAACACCATATATTTT
CASSRQGSTGTGGNTIYF
>TRBJ2-1|TRBV27|NA
TGTGCCAGCGTCCCCGACTCCCTCCCCGGCCATGAGCAGTTCTTC
CASVPDSLPGHEQFF
>TRBJ2-2|TRBV23-1|TRBD1
TGCGCCAGCATCATAACGGGACAGGGCCCCGGGGAGCTGTTTTTT
CASIITGQGPGELFF
>TRBJ1-5|TRBV19|NA
TGTGCCAGTAGAGAACTCCCCGCGGGCAGCGGCAATCAGCCCCAGCATTTT
CASRELPAGSGNQPQHF
>TRBJ2-1|TRBV29-1|NA
TGCAGCGTTGAAAGAGGGGGCAATGAGCAGTTCTTC
CSVERGGNEQFF
>TRBJ2-4|TRBV29-1|NA
TGCAGCGTAGCCCCCTGGTCAGAGGGAGGGGGGAAAAACATTCAGTACTTC
CSVAPWSEGGGKNIQYF
>TRBJ1-1|TRBV7-6|NA
TGTGCCAGCAGCCTAGCCCCAGGTGGAGGCACTGAAGCTTTCTTT
CASSLAPGGGTEAFF
>TRBJ1-4|TRBV28|TRBD1
TGTGCCAGCAGCCCGGGACAGGCTGGCGTTAATGAAAAACTGTTTTTT
CASSPGQAGVNEKLFF
>TRBJ2-3|TRBV5-1|TRBD2
TGCGCCAGCAGCTACCGTGGGGGGGTGGCCCCCCCAGATACGCAGTATTTT
CASSYRGGVAPPDTQYF